The TCR beta chain described here comes from a study of blood T cell repertoires in COVID-19. The CDR3 has 16 amino acids. V was cut by 4 bases and J by 0 bases, with 14 bases left in between. Measured with immunoSEQ multiplex PCR; TCRdb has only the in-frame clones, and not every one. Counted here are about 110,000 clones, 65% to 80% occurring once; the ten biggest clones make up around 4.4%. Input material: peripheral blood. The V call is TRBV23-1, the J call TRBJ2-3, with a weak D call TRBD1 (6 bases). TRBV23-1 falls under the ORF class, with uncertain function. This TCR came from a man in his 70s with acute or convalescent COVID-19. CDR3 coding DNA: TGCGCCAGCAGTCGGGCTAGCCAGGGGAGCACAGATACGCAGTATTTT. This sequence encodes CASSRASQGSTDTQYF.